This TCR beta chain was sequenced for a study of T cell responses to AZD1222 COVID-19 vaccine. Study observations and caveats: Breadth and depth of Spike-specific TCRs rose after two AZD1222 doses. Targets within unmutated variant regions were reportedly found for nearly half of spike-specific TCRs.

This clone was seen a handful of times. Its target is not known. This table comes from immunoSEQ multiplex PCR, and its TCRdb copy is limited to in-frame clones, with some not included. The profile shows 190,000 or so clones, 88% of them singletons. The V and J ends lost 5 bases and 3 bases, in that order; junction bases with no gene match: 6. The CDR3 is 15 amino acids. Per the germline V gene, CDR1 is MNHEY and CDR2 is SVGAGI. The receptor was isolated from an adult who received the AZD1222 COVID-19 vaccine. This rearrangement joins TRBV6-5 to TRBJ2-3; 9 bases agree with TRBD1. Sequencing was performed on peripheral blood, taken 28 days after the second AZD1222 dose. The CDR3 sequence is CASSTGGQGTDTQYF. The DNA of the CDR3 is TGTGCCAGCAGTACTGGGGGACAGGGAACAGATACGCAGTATTTT.